The entry below gives a single T cell receptor (beta chain) sequence along with its context. Its target is unknown. The table came from immunoSEQ multiplex PCR; TCRdb's copy has only in-frame clones and leaves some out. The top ten clones hold roughly 26% of a sample with about 92,000 clones, 90% of them seen once. These data belong to a study of T cell responses to AZD1222 COVID-19 vaccine. Whole-study findings and limits: Two AZD1222 doses significantly raised spike-specific TCR breadth and depth over controls.

V lost 3 bases to trimming and J lost 0 bases, with 22 bases between them. Germline CDR1 SGHRS, CDR2 YFSETQ. The length of the CDR3 is 19 residues. The genes are TRBV5-1 and TRBJ2-1, with a weak D call TRBD2 (6 bases). Sequencing was performed on peripheral blood, taken on day 0 of AZD1222 vaccination. This sequence was found in an adult in good health. The CDR3: CASSSKGIGSSSSYNEQFF. DNA for the CDR3: TGCGCCAGCAGCTCCAAGGGGATCGGGAGTTCCAGCTCCTACAATGAGCAGTTCTTC.